A single sample gave rise to the 3 T cell receptor beta chains below, sequenced in a study of shared clonotypes between healthy human individuals. Sequencing was performed with immunoSEQ multiplex PCR; in TCRdb, only in-frame clones are kept and a portion is missing. Here the sample spans approximately 470,000 clones, 81% being singletons. Input material: PBMCs. The receptors were sampled from a woman between 40 and 55 years old in good health. Some clones in this sample may be carry-over from other donors' samples.

The chain carries TRBV25-1 and TRBJ2-5; D may correspond to TRBD1 or TRBD2 (5 bases each). This CDR3 is built from 14 residues. Germline CDR1 reads MGHDK; CDR2 reads SYGVNS. V was clipped by 3 bases and J by 3 bases, with 11 bases between them. DNA of the CDR3: TGTGCCAGCAGTGACCGGGGCAGGGAAGAGACCCAGTACTTC. Protein product: CASSDRGREETQYF.

In the case of this clone: A far larger clone is one nucleotide away, so this likely arose from a read error. Other DNA sequences from this sample encode an identical CDR3 as well. The chain joins TRBV10-2 to TRBJ2-1; 10 nucleotides line up with TRBD2. V dropped 5 bases and J dropped 7; count of bases not matched to a gene: 14. The CDR3 consists of 17 residues. Germline-derived CDR1 and CDR2 are WSHSY and SAAADI. The CDR3 DNA sequence: TGCGCCAGCAGTCTTCTACTAGCGGGACCCAAGGGGAATGAGCAGTTCTTC. This encodes CASSLLLAGPKGNEQFF.

This chain joins TRBV6-1 and TRBJ2-1; TRBD2 matches 8 bases. The CDR3 has 14 amino acids. Germline V CDR1 and CDR2: MNHNS, SASEGT. Germline trimming cut 7 bases from V and 4 bases from J; bases unmatched to any gene: 6. The CDR3 nucleotides read TGTGCCAGCAAACCCCGGGGGGGGTACAATGAGCAGTTCTTC. Translation gives CASKPRGGYNEQFF.